This is a list of T cell receptor beta chains from one sample in a study of T cell responses to AZD1222 COVID-19 vaccine. Here immunoSEQ multiplex PCR was the method, and the copy in TCRdb shows in-frame clones only, minus some. The table records tens of thousands of clones, over 75% of them present only once. Sequences were derived from peripheral blood, sampled on day 0 of AZD1222 vaccination. Every receptor here comes from an adult in good health. The CDR3 runs from the conserved cysteine through the conserved F or W. A D gene is named only where the DNA matches it firmly. Expanded clones get a size class; other rows say once, few or many, or leave the size out.

D	length	V	size	J	CDR3	DNA
TRBD1	15	TRBV5-6	few	TRBJ1-2	CASITGATANYGYTF	TGTGCCAGCATTACAGGGGCAACGGCTAACTATGGCTACACCTTC
-	16	TRBV2	-	TRBJ1-4	CASSEVGQPPNEKLFF	TGTGCCAGCAGTGAGGTCGGACAGCCCCCTAATGAAAAACTGTTTTTT
-	12	TRBV14	-	TRBJ1-6	CASSQVNSPLHF	TGTGCCAGCAGCCAAGTCAATTCACCCCTCCACTTT
-	13	TRBV11-3	-	TRBJ2-2	CASTHGETGELFF	TGTGCCAGCACCCATGGGGAAACCGGGGAGCTGTTTTTT
TRBD1	19	TRBV7-2	-	TRBJ1-1	CASSLAGVPGQGGDTEAFF	TGTGCCAGCAGCTTAGCCGGAGTGCCGGGACAGGGGGGAGACACTGAAGCTTTCTTT
TRBD1	15	TRBV4-2	-	TRBJ1-5	CASSQSDRENQPQHF	TGTGCCAGCAGCCAATCGGACAGGGAAAATCAGCCCCAGCATTTT
-	14	TRBV5-6	-	TRBJ1-3	CASSWDPSGNTIYF	TGTGCCAGCAGCTGGGACCCCTCTGGAAACACCATATATTTT
TRBD1	15	TRBV29-1	-	TRBJ1-2	CSVEDQGAINYGYTF	TGCAGCGTTGAAGATCAGGGGGCCATTAACTATGGCTACACCTTC
TRBD1	15	TRBV4-1	once	TRBJ2-7	CASSHLGQGDYEQYF	TGCGCCAGCAGCCATCTGGGACAGGGCGACTACGAGCAGTACTTC
-	15	TRBV7-2	few	TRBJ1-6	CASSLEGRANSPLHF	TGTGCCAGCAGCTTAGAAGGACGTGCGAATTCACCCCTCCACTTT
TRBD1	16	TRBV7-8	-	TRBJ2-7	CASSLVAGQVAYEQYF	TGTGCCAGCAGCTTAGTTGCGGGACAGGTTGCCTACGAGCAGTACTTC
-	14	TRBV3-1/TRBV3-2	-	TRBJ2-7	CASSGSDTSYEQYF	TGTGCCAGCAGCGGGTCAGACACCTCCTACGAGCAGTACTTC
-	13	TRBV14	once	TRBJ1-2	CASSQVQSSGYTF	TGTGCCAGCAGCCAAGTCCAGTCTTCGGGCTACACCTTC
-	16	TRBV5-4	-	TRBJ1-5	CASSLDGSSGNQPQHF	TGTGCCAGCAGCTTGGATGGGTCGAGCGGCAATCAGCCCCAGCATTTT
-	18	TRBV11-2	-	TRBJ2-7	CASSLGARGSSFSYEQYF	TGTGCCAGCAGCTTGGGGGCTCGGGGGAGCAGCTTCTCCTACGAGCAGTACTTC
-	16	TRBV5-8	-	TRBJ2-3	CASSPSIGAGVDTQYF	TGTGCCAGCAGCCCCAGTATTGGGGCCGGGGTAGATACGCAGTATTTT
TRBD1	15	TRBV19	once	TRBJ2-7	CASSIGQGHSYEQYF	TGTGCCAGTAGCATAGGACAGGGGCATTCCTACGAGCAGTACTTC
-	15	TRBV5-1	-	TRBJ2-3	CASSLIVSGTDTQYF	TGCGCCAGCAGCTTGATCGTAAGCGGCACAGATACGCAGTATTTT
TRBD1	15	TRBV7-9	-	TRBJ1-4	CASSLARGRVEKLFF	TGTGCCAGCAGCTTAGCCAGGGGGCGGGTTGAAAAACTGTTTTTT
-	14	TRBV29-1	-	TRBJ1-4	CSVEDEATNEKLFF	TGCAGCGTTGAAGATGAGGCAACTAATGAAAAACTGTTTTTT
-	14	TRBV18	-	TRBJ2-5	CASSPLDTQETQYF	TGTGCCAGCTCACCACTCGACACCCAAGAGACCCAGTACTTC
-	15	TRBV10-2	-	TRBJ1-3	CASSEVHSSGNTIYF	TGCGCCAGCAGTGAGGTCCATAGCTCTGGAAACACCATATATTTT